The 23 T cell receptor beta chains given below trace back to one sample, sequenced in a study of CD8 T cells in Susac syndrome. An input of roughly 0.5 to 1 ug of RNA was subjected to reverse transcription using random hexamers. MiXCR, run by TCRdb on the immunoSEQ multiplex PCR reads, gives a single entry per CDR3 protein. The data contain around 180,000 distinct CDR3 sequences, approximately 94% of them seen just once; the ten biggest clones take up 0.12%. The sequenced sample consisted of CD4+ T cells from PBMCs. These receptors came from a human donor with Susac syndrome.

The rearrangement links TRBV24-1 to TRBJ2-2; D unresolved. The germline V gene encodes CDR1 KGHDR and CDR2 SFDVKD. The CDR3 runs 15 residues. Trimming pared 3 bases from V and 2 bases from J, leaving 9 bases between. CDR3 protein: CATSDGSANTGELFF. CDR3 DNA sequence: TGTGCCACCAGTGATGGGTCGGCCAACACCGGGGAGCTGTTTTTT.

The chain employs TRBV7-2 and TRBJ1-4; no clear D gene. CDR3 length equals 14 residues. The V end was cut by 5 bases, the J end by 1 base, with 8 bases between. Germline assignment: CDR1 SGHTA and CDR2 FQGNSA. CDR3 region: CASSPGLTNEKLFF. The CDR3 DNA sequence: TGTGCCAGCAGCCCCGGGCTAACTAATGAAAAACTGTTTTTT.

This clonotype was seen only a few times. The CDR3 here is CSVEGELNTEAFF. CDR3 in DNA: TGCAGCGTTGAGGGGGAGTTGAACACTGAAGCTTTCTTT. The V call is TRBV29-1, the J call TRBJ1-1, with D perhaps matching TRBD1 (5 bases). The V gene's germline CDR1 is SQVTM and CDR2 ANQGSEA. The V end lost 3 bases, the J end lost 0 bases, and 8 bases lay between the germline ends. CDR3 length: 13 residues.

The chain joins TRBV20-1 to TRBJ2-1; D uncertain. V lost 4 bases, J lost 0 bases, and 10 bases lay in between. Germline loops: CDR1 DFQATT, CDR2 SNEGSKA (reference sequence). The CDR3 sequence is 14 residues long. CDR3 nucleotides: TGCAGTGCTAAAAGCCAGAGCTCCTACAATGAGCAGTTCTTC. Its protein product is CSAKSQSSYNEQFF.

This sequence joins TRBV27 and TRBJ1-4, with 7 bases that match TRBD1. The CDR3 consists of 17 residues. Germline-derived CDR1 and CDR2 are MNHEY and SMNVEV (reference sequence). V was pared by 6 bases and J by 4 bases, with 14 bases of the junction left unmatched. The DNA of the CDR3 is TGTGCCAGCAGCTATATACTCCCGACAGGGATTAATGAAAAACTGTTTTTT. Translated: CASSYILPTGINEKLFF.

The chain employs TRBV29-1 and TRBJ1-2; TRBD1 is a possible D gene (5 bases). V was cut by 3 bases and J by 6 bases, with 11 bases left in between. There are 12 residues in the CDR3. Germline CDR1 SQVTM, CDR2 ANQGSEA. The CDR3 DNA is TGCAGCGTTGAGGGGCAGGTTGATGGCTACACCTTC. Translation gives CSVEGQVDGYTF.

The chain joins TRBV24-1 to TRBJ2-3, with a tentative D call TRBD2 (5 bases). Germline CDR1 is KGHDR and CDR2 is SFDVKD. V was shortened by 9 bases and J by 2 bases, with 8 bases between the two germline ends. This CDR3 region has 12 residues. The CDR3 region is CATAGDTDTQYF. CDR3 nucleotides: TGTGCCACCGCCGGGGACACAGATACGCAGTATTTT.

The chain combines TRBV5-6 with TRBJ1-1, with D hard to call. This CDR3 is built from 17 residues. Germline values: CDR1 SGHDT, CDR2 YYEEEE. V lost 0 bases and J 1 base, leaving 16 bases between the germline ends. The CDR3 sequence: CASSLEIRSHRNTEAFF. Here the CDR3 DNA reads TGTGCCAGCAGCTTGGAGATACGGAGCCACAGGAACACTGAAGCTTTCTTT.

This CDR3 reads CASSLVGSGTGRNEQFF. DNA for the CDR3: TGTGCCAGCAGCTTAGTTGGGTCGGGGACAGGGAGGAATGAGCAGTTCTTC. The gene calls are TRBV7-8 and TRBJ2-1; 9 nucleotides match TRBD1. The CDR3 covers 17 residues. The V gene end was trimmed by 1 base and the J gene end by 7 bases; junction bases not matched to a gene: 11. Germline V gene data show CDR1 as SGHVS and CDR2 as FQNEAQ.

V is TRBV20-1 and J is TRBJ2-5; D is perhaps TRBD2 (6 bases). Germline V lookup: CDR1 DFQATT, CDR2 SNEGSKA (reference sequence). The CDR3 is made up of 16 amino acids. With 1 base removed from V and 2 bases from J, the gap between germline ends came to 17 bases. As DNA, the CDR3 is TGCAGTGCTAGAGCATCCCCGGCGGGGATTCAAGAGACCCAGTACTTC. Protein: CSARASPAGIQETQYF.

This clonotype came up once. The V call is TRBV6-4, the J call TRBJ1-2; no clear D. The CDR3 runs to 18 residues. Looked up from germline, CDR1 is MRHNA and CDR2 is SNTAGT. Trimming removed 4 bases at V and 6 bases at J, with 27 bases between. The CDR3 DNA sequence: TGTGCCAGCAGTGGGATGGATCCTAGGCCCCCGGGAAGCGATGGCTACACCTTC. Amino acid sequence: CASSGMDPRPPGSDGYTF.

CDR3 bases: TGTGCCAGCAGCCAAGCGGAGGGGCTGGACTACACCTTC. It yields the protein CASSQAEGLDYTF. The rearrangement links TRBV3-1 to TRBJ1-2; D is possibly TRBD1 (5 bases). The CDR3 loop spans 13 amino acids. Looked up from germline, CDR1 is LGHDT and CDR2 is YNNKEL (reference sequence). Trimming shortened V by 1 base and J by 10 bases, and 13 bases separated the two germline ends.

The V and J genes are TRBV2 and TRBJ2-1, with 8 nucleotides matching TRBD2. There are 11 residues in the CDR3. Germline V gene sequence: CDR1 SNHLY, CDR2 FYNNEI. J gave up 12 bases and V 6 bases, and 4 bases lay outside the gene matches. The DNA of the CDR3 is TGTGCCAGCAGGCTAGGACTAGCGCAGTTCTTC. Residues: CASRLGLAQFF. The variable domain in full, completed from reference TRBV2 and TRBJ2-1, reads EPEVTQTPSHQVTQMGQEVILRCVPISNHLYFYWYRQILGQKVEFLVSFYNNEISEKSEIFDDQFSVERPDGSNFTLKIRSTKLEDSAMYFCASRLGLAQFFGPGTRLTVL.

This clonotype was picked up one time. The chain uses TRBV7-9 and TRBJ2-7; D gene unclear. The CDR3 runs to 12 residues. Trimming pared 8 bases from V and 1 base from J, leaving 9 bases between. Germline CDR1 and CDR2: SEHNR and FQNEAQ (reference sequence). DNA for the CDR3: TGTGCCAGCCGGCCCGATTCCTACGAGCAGTACTTC. Translating it yields CASRPDSYEQYF.

The chain combines TRBV27 with TRBJ2-4; D call uncertain. V lost 6 bases and J lost 7, with 19 bases in between. The CDR3 extends over 15 amino acids. Germline V CDR1 and CDR2: MNHEY, SMNVEV (reference sequence). The CDR3 DNA reads TGTGCCAGCAGCCCTCAAACCCCCGTCGGGAACATTCAGTACTTC. Amino acids: CASSPQTPVGNIQYF.

The rearrangement uses TRBV29-1 and TRBJ2-3, with TRBD1 identical over 10 bases. Losses at the gene ends were 3 bases for V and 1 base for J; bases not matched to a gene: 10. The CDR3 is 17 amino acids. CDR1 SQVTM and CDR2 ANQGSEA come from the germline V gene. CDR3 in DNA: TGCAGCGTTGACCCCGGGACAGGGGAAGCCGGCACAGATACGCAGTATTTT. This encodes CSVDPGTGEAGTDTQYF.

V usage is TRBV11-2 and J usage is TRBJ2-1; D is undetermined. Per germline, CDR1 SGHAT and CDR2 FQNNGV. CDR3 length: 16 residues. Trimming removed 1 base from V and 0 bases from J, with 10 bases in between. DNA of the CDR3: TGTGCCAGCAGCTTAGGCCCGGGTTCCTCCTACAATGAGCAGTTCTTC. Protein product: CASSLGPGSSYNEQFF.

The chain carries TRBV5-6 and TRBJ2-5; a weak D match, TRBD1 (5 bases). There are 14 residues in the CDR3. Germline V gene sequence: CDR1 SGHDT, CDR2 YYEEEE. The V end was cut by 0 bases, the J end by 5 bases, with 11 bases between. CDR3 DNA sequence: TGTGCCAGCAGCTTGGAGGGGTTTGGGGAGACCCAGTACTTC. Its translation: CASSLEGFGETQYF.

This rearrangement joins TRBV20-1 to TRBJ2-3; 10 bases are a match to TRBD2. The CDR3 has 15 residues. Germline values: CDR1 DFQATT, CDR2 SNEGSKA (reference sequence). Trimming removed 4 bases from V and 2 bases from J; junction bases left unmatched: 6. CDR3 sequence: CSAMVAGGLTDTQYF. CDR3 sequence (DNA): TGCAGTGCTATGGTAGCGGGGGGACTCACAGATACGCAGTATTTT.

The chain employs TRBV4-2 and TRBJ2-5; tentative D call: TRBD1 (6 bases). V lost 5 bases, J lost 5 bases, and 18 bases lay in between. The CDR3 runs to 15 residues. The germline V gene encodes CDR1 LGHNA and CDR2 YNFKEQ. CDR3 DNA sequence: TGTGCCAGCAGCACCAGAACCGGGACAATCGAGACCCAGTACTTC. Translating it yields CASSTRTGTIETQYF.

The chain couples TRBV6-6 to TRBJ1-5, with D unclear. V gave up 2 bases and J gave up 1 base, with 12 bases separating them. The CDR3 consists of 16 residues. Germline CDR1 and CDR2: MNHNY and SVGAGI (reference sequence). CDR3 sequence (DNA): TGTGCCAGCAGTTACCCCATAGAGGACAGCAATCAGCCCCAGCATTTT. Residues: CASSYPIEDSNQPQHF.

V gene TRBV3-1 combines with J gene TRBJ2-1; D is tentatively TRBD1 or TRBD2 (6 bases each). V was shortened by 1 base and J by 5 bases, with 12 bases between the two germline ends. The germline V gene encodes CDR1 LGHDT and CDR2 YNNKEL (reference sequence). There are 15 residues in the CDR3. In DNA, the CDR3 is TGTGCCAGCAGCCAAGCCGGGGGCCGAGACAATGAGCAGTTCTTC. As protein: CASSQAGGRDNEQFF.

The chain couples TRBV20-1 to TRBJ1-6, with a tentative D call TRBD1 (5 bases). The V end lost 3 bases, the J end lost 4 bases, and 10 bases lay between the germline ends. Germline CDR1 reads DFQATT; CDR2 reads SNEGSKA (reference sequence). This CDR3 has 14 residues. The CDR3 DNA reads as TGCAGTGCTAGGACAGCCGATTATAATTCACCCCTCCACTTT. It yields the protein CSARTADYNSPLHF.